The entry that follows covers one TCR beta chain sequence. Looked up from germline, CDR1 is SEHNR and CDR2 is FQNEAQ (reference sequence). Trimming shortened V by 2 bases and J by 1 base, and 9 bases separated the two germline ends. This CDR3 region has 14 residues. Study processing details: Estimation of nucleated cell counts was performed using reference gene primer amplification. Sequencing used immunoSEQ multiplex PCR; TCRdb keeps in-frame clones, though not all of them. Clone size and the V and J calls come from that table; the DNA yielded D and trimming. The sample holds 150,000 to 200,000 clones, about 91% seen once. This entry belongs to a study of blood T cell repertoires in COVID-19. Study-level background: COVID-19 samples from acute and convalescent phases originated in the United States, Italy and Spain. Sources were T cells, B-cell-depleted T cells, or PBMCs; the material itself was cDNA or gDNA.

The V call is TRBV7-9, the J call TRBJ2-7; D not resolved. The sequence was collected from a woman in her 30s with acute or convalescent COVID-19. Material for sequencing was peripheral blood. For the CDR3, the DNA is TGTGCCAGCAGCTTAAACCCGACATCCTACGAGCAGTACTTC. Translated, it gives CASSLNPTSYEQYF.